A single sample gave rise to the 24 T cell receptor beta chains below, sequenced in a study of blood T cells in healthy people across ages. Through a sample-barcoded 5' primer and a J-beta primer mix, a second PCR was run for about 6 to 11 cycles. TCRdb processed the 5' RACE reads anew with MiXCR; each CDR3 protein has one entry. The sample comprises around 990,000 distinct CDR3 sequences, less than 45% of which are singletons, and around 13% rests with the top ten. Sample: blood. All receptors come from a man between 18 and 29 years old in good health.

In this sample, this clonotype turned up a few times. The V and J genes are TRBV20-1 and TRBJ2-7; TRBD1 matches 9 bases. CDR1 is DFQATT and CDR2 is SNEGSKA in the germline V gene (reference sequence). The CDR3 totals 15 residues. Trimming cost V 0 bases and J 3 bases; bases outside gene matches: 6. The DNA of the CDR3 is TGCAGTGCTAGAGATAAAGACAGGGGGGGCTACGAGCAGTACTTC. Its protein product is CSARDKDRGGYEQYF.

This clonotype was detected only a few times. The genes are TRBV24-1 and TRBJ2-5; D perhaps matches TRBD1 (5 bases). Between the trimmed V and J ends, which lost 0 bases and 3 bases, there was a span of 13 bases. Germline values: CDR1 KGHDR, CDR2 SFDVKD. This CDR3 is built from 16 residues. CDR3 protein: CATSDLKQGGEETQYF. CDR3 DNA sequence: TGTGCCACCAGTGATTTGAAGCAGGGTGGTGAAGAGACCCAGTACTTC.

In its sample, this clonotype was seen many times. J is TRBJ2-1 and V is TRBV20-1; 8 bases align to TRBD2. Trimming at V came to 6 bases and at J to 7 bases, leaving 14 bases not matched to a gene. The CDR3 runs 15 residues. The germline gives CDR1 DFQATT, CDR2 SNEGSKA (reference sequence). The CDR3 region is CSAPQLASGGNEQFF. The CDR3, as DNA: TGCAGTGCCCCTCAACTAGCGTCGGGAGGGAATGAGCAGTTCTTC.

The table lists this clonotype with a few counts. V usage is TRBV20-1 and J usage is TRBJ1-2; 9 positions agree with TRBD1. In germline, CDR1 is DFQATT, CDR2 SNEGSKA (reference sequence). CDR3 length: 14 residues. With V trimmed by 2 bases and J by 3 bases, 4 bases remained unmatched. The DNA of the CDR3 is TGCAGTGCTAGAAACGACAGGGGGTACTATGGCTACACCTTC. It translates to CSARNDRGYYGYTF.

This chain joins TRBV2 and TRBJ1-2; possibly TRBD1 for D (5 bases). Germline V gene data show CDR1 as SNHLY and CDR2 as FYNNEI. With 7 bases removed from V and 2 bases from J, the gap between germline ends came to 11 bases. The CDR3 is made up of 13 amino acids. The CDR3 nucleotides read TGTGCCAGCATCCGGGACCCGAACTATGGCTACACCTTC. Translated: CASIRDPNYGYTF.

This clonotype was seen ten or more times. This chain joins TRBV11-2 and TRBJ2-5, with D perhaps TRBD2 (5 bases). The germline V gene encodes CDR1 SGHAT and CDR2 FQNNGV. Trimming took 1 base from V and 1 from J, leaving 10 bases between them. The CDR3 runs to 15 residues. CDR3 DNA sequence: TGTGCCAGCAGCTTAGGAGGGAAGCCCCAAGAGACCCAGTACTTC. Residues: CASSLGGKPQETQYF.

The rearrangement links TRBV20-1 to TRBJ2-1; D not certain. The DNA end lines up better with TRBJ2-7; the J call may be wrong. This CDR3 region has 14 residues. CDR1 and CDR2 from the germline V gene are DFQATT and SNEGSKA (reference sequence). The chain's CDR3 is CSARDKVTYNEQYF. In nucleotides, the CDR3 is TGCAGTGCTAGAGATAAGGTAACCTACAATGAGCAGTACTTC.

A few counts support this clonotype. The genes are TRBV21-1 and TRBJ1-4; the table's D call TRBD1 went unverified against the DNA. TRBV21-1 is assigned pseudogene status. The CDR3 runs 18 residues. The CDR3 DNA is TGTGCCAGCAGCAAAAGGGGACATCGGACACCAACTAATGAAAAACTGTTTTTT. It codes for CASSKRGHRTPTNEKLFF.

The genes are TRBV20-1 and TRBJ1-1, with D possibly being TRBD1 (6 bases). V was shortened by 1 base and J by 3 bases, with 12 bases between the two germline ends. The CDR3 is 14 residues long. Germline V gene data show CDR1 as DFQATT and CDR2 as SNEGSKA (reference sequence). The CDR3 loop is CSARGTGFDTEAFF. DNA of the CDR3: TGCAGTGCTAGAGGTACAGGGTTCGACACTGAAGCTTTCTTT.

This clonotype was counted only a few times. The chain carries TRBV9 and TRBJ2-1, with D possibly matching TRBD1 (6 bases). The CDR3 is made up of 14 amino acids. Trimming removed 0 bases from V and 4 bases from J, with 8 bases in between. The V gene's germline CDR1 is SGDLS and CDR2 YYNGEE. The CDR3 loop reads CASSVEQGYNEQFF. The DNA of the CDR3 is TGTGCCAGCAGCGTAGAACAGGGTTACAATGAGCAGTTCTTC.

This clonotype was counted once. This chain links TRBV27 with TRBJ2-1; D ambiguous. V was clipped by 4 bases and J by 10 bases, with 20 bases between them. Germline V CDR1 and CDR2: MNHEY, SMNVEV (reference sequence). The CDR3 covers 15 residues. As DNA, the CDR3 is TGTGCCAGCAGTTCCGCCGGGCTTAAGATATACGAGCAGTTCTTC. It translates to CASSSAGLKIYEQFF.

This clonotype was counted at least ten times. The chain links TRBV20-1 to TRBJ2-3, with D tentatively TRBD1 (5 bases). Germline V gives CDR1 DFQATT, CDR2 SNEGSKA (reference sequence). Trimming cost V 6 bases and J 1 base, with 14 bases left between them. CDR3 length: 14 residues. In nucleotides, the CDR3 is TGCAGTGCAATAAGGGGTGTTGGCACAGATACGCAGTATTTT. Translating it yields CSAIRGVGTDTQYF.

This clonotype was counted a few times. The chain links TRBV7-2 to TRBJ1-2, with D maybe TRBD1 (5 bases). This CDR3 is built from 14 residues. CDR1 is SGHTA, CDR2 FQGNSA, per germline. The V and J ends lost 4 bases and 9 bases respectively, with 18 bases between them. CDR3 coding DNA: TGTGCCAGCAGCTCGTTACGGGGGATGGGAAGCTACACCTTC. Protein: CASSSLRGMGSYTF.

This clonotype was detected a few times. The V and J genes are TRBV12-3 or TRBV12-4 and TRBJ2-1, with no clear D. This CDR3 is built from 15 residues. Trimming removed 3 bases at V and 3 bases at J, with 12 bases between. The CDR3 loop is CASSFSPPGYNEQFF. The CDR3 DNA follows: TGTGCCAGCAGTTTTAGCCCCCCTGGCTACAATGAGCAGTTCTTC.

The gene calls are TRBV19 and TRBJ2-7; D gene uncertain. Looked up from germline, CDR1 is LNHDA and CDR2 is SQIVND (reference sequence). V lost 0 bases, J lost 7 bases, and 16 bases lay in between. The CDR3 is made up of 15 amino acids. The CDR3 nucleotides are TGTGCCAGTAGTATAGACCATAACTCCTACAATGAGCAGTACTTC. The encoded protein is CASSIDHNSYNEQYF.

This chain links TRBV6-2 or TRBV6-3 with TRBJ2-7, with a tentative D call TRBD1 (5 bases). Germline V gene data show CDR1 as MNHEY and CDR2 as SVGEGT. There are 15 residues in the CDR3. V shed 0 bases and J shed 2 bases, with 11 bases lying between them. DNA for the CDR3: TGTGCCAGCAGTTACTCCCAAGTGGGGCCCTACGAGCAGTACTTC. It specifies CASSYSQVGPYEQYF.

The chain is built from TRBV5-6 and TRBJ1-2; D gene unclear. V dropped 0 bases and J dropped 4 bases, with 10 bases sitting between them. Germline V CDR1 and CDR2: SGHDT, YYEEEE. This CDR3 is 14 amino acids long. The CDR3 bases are TGTGCCAGCAGCTTGGAGATGTCCCGCTATGGCTACACCTTC. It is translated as CASSLEMSRYGYTF.

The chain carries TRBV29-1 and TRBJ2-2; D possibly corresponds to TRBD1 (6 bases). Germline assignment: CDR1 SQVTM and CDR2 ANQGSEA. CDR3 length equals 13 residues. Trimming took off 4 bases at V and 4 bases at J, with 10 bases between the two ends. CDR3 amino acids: CSVVTGITGELFF. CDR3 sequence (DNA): TGCAGCGTTGTTACAGGGATCACCGGGGAGCTGTTTTTT.

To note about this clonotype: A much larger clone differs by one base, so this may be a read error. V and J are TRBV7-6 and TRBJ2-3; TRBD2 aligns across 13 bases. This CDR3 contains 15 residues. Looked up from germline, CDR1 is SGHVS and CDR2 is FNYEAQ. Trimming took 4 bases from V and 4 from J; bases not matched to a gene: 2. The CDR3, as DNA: TGTGCCAGCAGCTCGACTAGCGGGGGGTCAGATACGCAGTATTTT. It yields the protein CASSSTSGGSDTQYF.

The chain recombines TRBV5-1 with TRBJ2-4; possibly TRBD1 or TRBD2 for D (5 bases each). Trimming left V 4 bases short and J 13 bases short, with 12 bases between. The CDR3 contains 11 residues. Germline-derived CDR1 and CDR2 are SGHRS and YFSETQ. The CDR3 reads CASSGDGTQYF. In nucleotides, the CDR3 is TGCGCCAGCAGCGGGGACGGCACCCAGTACTTC.

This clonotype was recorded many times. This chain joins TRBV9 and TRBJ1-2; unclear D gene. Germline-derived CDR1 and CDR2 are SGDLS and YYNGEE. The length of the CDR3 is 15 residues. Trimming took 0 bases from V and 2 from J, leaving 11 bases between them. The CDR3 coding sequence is TGTGCCAGCAGCGTAGCGTCCGGCCTCAACTATGGCTACACCTTC. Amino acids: CASSVASGLNYGYTF.

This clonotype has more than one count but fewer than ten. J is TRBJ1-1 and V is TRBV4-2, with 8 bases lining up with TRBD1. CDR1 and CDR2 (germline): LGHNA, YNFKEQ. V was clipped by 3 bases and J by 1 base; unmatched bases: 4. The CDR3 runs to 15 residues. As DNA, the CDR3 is TGTGCCAGCAGCCACCCGGGACAGGAGAACACTGAAGCTTTCTTT. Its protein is CASSHPGQENTEAFF.

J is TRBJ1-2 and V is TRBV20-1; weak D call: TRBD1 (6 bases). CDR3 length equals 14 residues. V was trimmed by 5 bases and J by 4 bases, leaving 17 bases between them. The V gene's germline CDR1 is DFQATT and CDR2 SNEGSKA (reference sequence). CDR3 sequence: CSASEGGGLYGYTF. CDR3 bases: TGCAGTGCTTCAGAAGGGGGGGGACTCTATGGCTACACCTTC.

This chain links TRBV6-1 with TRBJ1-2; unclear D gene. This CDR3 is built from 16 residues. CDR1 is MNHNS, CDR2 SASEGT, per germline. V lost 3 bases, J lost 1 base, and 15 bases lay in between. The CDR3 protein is CASSDGPTDLNYGYTF. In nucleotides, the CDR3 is TGTGCCAGCAGTGATGGACCGACCGACCTTAACTATGGCTACACCTTC.